Many counts were recorded for the clone carrying this TCR beta chain. The antigen remains undetermined. CDR3 size: 15 residues. The germline CDR1 and CDR2 sequences are SGHRS and YFSETQ. The trim removed 2 bases at V and 2 bases at J, leaving 2 bases unmatched. This specimen belongs to a study of CD8 T cells in ankylosing spondylitis. Whole-study results and caveats: Characteristic, it appeared, of ankylosing spondylitis blood was a TCR beta motif of roughly eight highly homologous variants. Disease-linked clones bore a CD8+ phenotype, appearing relatively rarely in peripheral blood. There was reportedly significant enrichment of clones that were disease-linked in matched ankylosing spondylitis synovial fluid. Existing reports had already noted some motif variants in reactive arthritis synovial fluid and blood.

Each TCR beta library was made by quantitative 5'-RACE that incorporated molecular barcodes. TCRdb passed the 5' RACE reads through MiXCR, listing each CDR3 protein once. The data show some 240,000 distinct CDR3 sequences, about 7% seen once. This TCR was sampled from a male donor with ankylosing spondylitis. Material for sequencing was blood, either unsorted or a sorted T cell fraction (not recorded which). The chain uses TRBV5-1 and TRBJ2-7; TRBD2 matches at 12 bases. The CDR3 region is CASSFRTSGAYEQYF. In DNA form, the CDR3 reads TGCGCCAGCAGCTTCAGGACTAGCGGGGCCTACGAGCAGTACTTC. The entire variable domain, with the rest obtained from reference TRBV5-1 and TRBJ2-7, is as follows: KAGVTQTPRYLIKTRGQQVTLSCSPISGHRSVSWYQQTPGQGLQFLFEYFSETQRNKGNFPGRFSGRQFSNSRSEMNVSTLELGDSALYLCASSFRTSGAYEQYFGPGTRLTVT.